This paragraph reports one T cell receptor beta chain. Germline V gene data show CDR1 as MGHRA and CDR2 as YSYEKL. The CDR3 totals 12 residues. The V end was cut by 6 bases, the J end by 8 bases, with 11 bases between. The record originates from a study of shared clonotypes between healthy human individuals. Libraries were prepared by immunoSEQ multiplex PCR; TCRdb keeps only in-frame clonotypes and omits some of them. The sample has nearly 2 million clones, just under 95% seen once; the top ten hold 1% to 1.5%. Naivety among CD8 cells was defined by CD45RO negativity and positive CCR7 selection, thereby excluding terminally differentiated effector memory CD45RA+ cells.

Specimen: naive CD8+ T cells sorted from blood. This rearrangement joins TRBV4-1 to TRBJ2-1; perhaps TRBD2 as D (5 bases). This TCR derives from a man aged 18 to 30 in good health. CDR3 DNA: TGCGCCAGCAGAGGGAGCTCGGATGAGCAGTTCTTC. This gives the protein CASRGSSDEQFF.